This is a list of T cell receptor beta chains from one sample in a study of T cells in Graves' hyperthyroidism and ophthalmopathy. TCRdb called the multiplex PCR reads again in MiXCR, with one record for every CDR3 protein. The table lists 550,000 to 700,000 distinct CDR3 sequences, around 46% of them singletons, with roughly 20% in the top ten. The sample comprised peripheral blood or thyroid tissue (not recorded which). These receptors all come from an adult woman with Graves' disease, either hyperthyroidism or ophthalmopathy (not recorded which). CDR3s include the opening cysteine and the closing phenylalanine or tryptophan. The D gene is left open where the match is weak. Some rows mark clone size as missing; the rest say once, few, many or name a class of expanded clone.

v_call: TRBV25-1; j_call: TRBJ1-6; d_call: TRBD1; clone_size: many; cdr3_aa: CASSELTGSHSPLHF; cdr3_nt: TGTGCCAGCAGTGAATTGACAGGGTCTCATTCACCCCTCCACTTT
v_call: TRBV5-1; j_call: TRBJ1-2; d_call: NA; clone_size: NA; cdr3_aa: CASRGISRGYTF; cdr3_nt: TGCGCCAGCAGGGGGATCTCGAGGGGCTACACCTTC
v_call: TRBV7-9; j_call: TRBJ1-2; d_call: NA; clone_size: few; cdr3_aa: CASSLEAHLYGYTF; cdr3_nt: TGTGCCAGCAGCTTAGAGGCGCACCTCTATGGCTACACCTTC
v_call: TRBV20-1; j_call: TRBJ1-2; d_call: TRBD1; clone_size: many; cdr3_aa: CSAPGTGAANYGYTF; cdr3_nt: TGCAGTGCCCCCGGGACAGGCGCTGCTAACTATGGCTACACCTTC
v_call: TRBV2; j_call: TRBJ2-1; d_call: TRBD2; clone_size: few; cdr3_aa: CASRATSGSYNEQFF; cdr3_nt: TGTGCCAGCAGAGCGACTAGCGGGTCGTACAATGAGCAGTTCTTC
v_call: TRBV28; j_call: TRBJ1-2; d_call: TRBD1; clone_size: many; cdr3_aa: CASSPDRVYGYTF; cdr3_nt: TGTGCCAGCAGCCCGGACAGGGTCTATGGCTACACCTTC
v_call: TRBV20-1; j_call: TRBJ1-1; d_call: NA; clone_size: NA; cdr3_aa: CSAITRNTEAFF; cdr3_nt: TGCAGTGCTATTACAAGGAACACTGAAGCTTTCTTT
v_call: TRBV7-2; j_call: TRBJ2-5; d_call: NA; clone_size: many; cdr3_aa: CASSPMSQETQYF; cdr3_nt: TGTGCCAGCAGCCCGATGTCTCAAGAGACCCAGTACTTC
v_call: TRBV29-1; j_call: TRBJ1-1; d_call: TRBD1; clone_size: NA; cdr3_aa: CSVSQGAKAEAFF; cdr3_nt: TGCAGCGTATCGCAGGGGGCGAAGGCTGAAGCTTTCTTT
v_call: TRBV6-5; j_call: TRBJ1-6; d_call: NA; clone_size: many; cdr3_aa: CASSPQSYSPLHF; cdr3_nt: TGTGCCAGCAGCCCTCAGAGTTATTCACCCCTCCACTTT
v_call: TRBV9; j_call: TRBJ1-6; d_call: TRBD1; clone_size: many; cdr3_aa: CASSDRGSSYNSPLHF; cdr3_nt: TGTGCCAGCAGCGACAGGGGAAGCTCCTATAATTCACCCCTCCACTTT
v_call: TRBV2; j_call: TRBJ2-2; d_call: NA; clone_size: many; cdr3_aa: CASGAVGGYTGELFF; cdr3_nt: TGTGCCAGCGGCGCCGTTGGGGGCTACACCGGGGAGCTGTTTTTT
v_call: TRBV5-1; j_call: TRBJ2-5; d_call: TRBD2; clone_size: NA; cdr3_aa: CASSPGTTQGTQYF; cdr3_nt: TGCGCCAGCAGCCCCGGGACTACCCAAGGGACCCAGTACTTC
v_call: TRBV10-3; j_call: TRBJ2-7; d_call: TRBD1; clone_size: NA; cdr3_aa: CAISPDRGLFEQYF; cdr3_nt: TGTGCCATCAGCCCTGACAGGGGGCTCTTCGAGCAGTACTTC
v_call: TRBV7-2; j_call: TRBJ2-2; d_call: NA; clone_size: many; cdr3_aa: CASSLNRENTGELFF; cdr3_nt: TGTGCCAGCAGCTTAAACAGGGAGAACACCGGGGAGCTGTTTTTT
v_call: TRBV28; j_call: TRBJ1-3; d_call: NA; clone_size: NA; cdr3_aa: CASSSRLQGSGNTIYF; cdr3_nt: TGTGCCAGCAGTTCCCGTCTACAGGGCTCTGGAAACACCATATATTTT
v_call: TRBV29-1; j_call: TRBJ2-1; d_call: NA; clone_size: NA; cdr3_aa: CSASPWGDNEQFF; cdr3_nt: TGCAGCGCCTCTCCCTGGGGAGACAATGAGCAGTTCTTC
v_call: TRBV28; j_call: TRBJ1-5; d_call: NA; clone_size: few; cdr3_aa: CASSLVGVSNQPQHF; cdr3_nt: TGTGCCAGCAGTCTCGTGGGGGTGAGCAATCAGCCCCAGCATTTT
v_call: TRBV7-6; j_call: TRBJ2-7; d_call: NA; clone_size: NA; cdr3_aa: CASSLRAEYEQYF; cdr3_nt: TGTGCCAGCAGCTTACGAGCGGAATACGAGCAGTACTTC
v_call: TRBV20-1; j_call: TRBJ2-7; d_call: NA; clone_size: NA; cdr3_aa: CSARDPEQGLVEQYF; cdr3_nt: TGCAGTGCTAGAGACCCTGAGCAGGGTTTGGTCGAGCAGTACTTC
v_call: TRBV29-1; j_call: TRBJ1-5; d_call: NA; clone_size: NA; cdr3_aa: CSVEGGGRNQPQHF; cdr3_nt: TGCAGCGTTGAAGGGGGGGGTCGCAATCAGCCCCAGCATTTT
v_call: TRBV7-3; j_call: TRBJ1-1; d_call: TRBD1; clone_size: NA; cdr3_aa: CASSHVTGGRTEAFF; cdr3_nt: TGTGCCAGCAGCCATGTGACAGGGGGTCGGACTGAAGCTTTCTTT
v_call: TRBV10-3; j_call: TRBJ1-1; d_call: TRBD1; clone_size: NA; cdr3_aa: CAISPTGAETEAFF; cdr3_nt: TGTGCCATCAGCCCGACAGGGGCCGAGACTGAAGCTTTCTTT
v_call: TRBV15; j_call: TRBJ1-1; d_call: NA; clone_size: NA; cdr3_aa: CATSRDKGITEAFF; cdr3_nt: TGTGCCACCAGCAGAGACAAAGGGATCACTGAAGCTTTCTTT
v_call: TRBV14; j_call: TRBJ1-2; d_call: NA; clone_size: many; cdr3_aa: CASSHQQNFGYTF; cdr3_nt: TGTGCCAGCAGCCACCAACAGAACTTTGGCTACACCTTC
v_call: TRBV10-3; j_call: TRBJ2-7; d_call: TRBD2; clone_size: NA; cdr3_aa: CAISKVLAGDDTGELYF; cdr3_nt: TGTGCCATCAGTAAGGTTCTAGCGGGAGATGACACCGGGGAGCTGTACTTC
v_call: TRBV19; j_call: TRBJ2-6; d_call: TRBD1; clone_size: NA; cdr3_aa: CAGGDRGVTGANVLTF; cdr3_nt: TGTGCCGGAGGGGACAGGGGGGTTACCGGGGCCAACGTCCTGACTTTC
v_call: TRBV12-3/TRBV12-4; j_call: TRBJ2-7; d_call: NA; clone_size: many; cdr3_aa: CASSIDRGYFAYEQYF; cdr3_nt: TGTGCCAGCAGCATCGACCGGGGCTACTTTGCCTACGAGCAGTACTTC
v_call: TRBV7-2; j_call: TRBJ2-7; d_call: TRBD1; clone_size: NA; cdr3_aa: CASRLQGTYEQYF; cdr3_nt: TGTGCCAGCAGATTACAGGGGACGTACGAGCAGTACTTC
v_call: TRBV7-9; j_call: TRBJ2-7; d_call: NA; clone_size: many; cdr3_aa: CASTHPEVTYEQYF; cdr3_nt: TGTGCCAGCACTCACCCAGAAGTGACTTACGAGCAGTACTTC
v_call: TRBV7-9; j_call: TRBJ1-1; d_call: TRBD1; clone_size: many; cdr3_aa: CASSAQGAGTEAFF; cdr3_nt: TGTGCCAGCAGCGCCCAGGGGGCCGGCACTGAAGCTTTCTTT
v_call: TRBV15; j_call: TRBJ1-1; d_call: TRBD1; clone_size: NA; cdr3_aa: CATSREIGQGGTEAFF; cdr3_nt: TGTGCCACCAGCAGAGAAATAGGTCAGGGGGGCACTGAAGCTTTCTTT
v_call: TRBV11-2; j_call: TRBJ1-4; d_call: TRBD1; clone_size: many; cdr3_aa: CASSFPRGTGIEKLFF; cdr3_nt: TGTGCCAGCAGCTTCCCCCGGGGGACAGGGATCGAAAAACTGTTTTTT
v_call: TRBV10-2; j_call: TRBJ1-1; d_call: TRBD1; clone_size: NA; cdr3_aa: CASTLPTGQGHTEAFF; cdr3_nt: TGTGCCAGCACCCTACCCACGGGACAGGGACACACTGAAGCTTTCTTT
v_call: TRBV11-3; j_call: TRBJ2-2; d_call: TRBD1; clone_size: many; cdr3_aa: CASSFGQGNTGELFF; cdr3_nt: TGTGCCAGCAGCTTCGGACAGGGGAACACCGGGGAGCTGTTTTTT
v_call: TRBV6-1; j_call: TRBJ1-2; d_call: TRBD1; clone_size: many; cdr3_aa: CASLPGGRNYGYTF; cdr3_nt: TGTGCCAGCCTGCCAGGGGGCAGGAACTATGGCTACACCTTC
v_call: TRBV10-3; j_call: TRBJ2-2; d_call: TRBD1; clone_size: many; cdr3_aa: CAIKPRDRGVSNTGELFF; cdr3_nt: TGTGCCATCAAACCCCGGGACAGGGGGGTCTCGAACACCGGGGAGCTGTTTTTT
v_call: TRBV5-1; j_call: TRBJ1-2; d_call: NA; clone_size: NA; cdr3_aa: CASSLRTNYGYTF; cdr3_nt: TGCGCCAGCAGCTTGCGGACTAACTATGGCTACACCTTC
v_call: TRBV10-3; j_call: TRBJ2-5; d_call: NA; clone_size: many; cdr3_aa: CAISESRGMMETQYF; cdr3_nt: TGTGCCATCAGTGAGTCCCGGGGGATGATGGAGACCCAGTACTTC